The rows below give T cell receptor beta chains drawn from one sample of a study of T cells in localized non-small cell lung cancer. The protocol was immunoSEQ multiplex PCR, while the TCRdb copy is restricted to in-frame clones and leaves out a portion. The sample records about 48,000 clones, roughly 80% being singletons. The sequences come from peripheral blood, collected before any cancer treatment. Source of these receptors: a man aged 40-75 years with stage I squamous cell lung carcinoma. Each CDR3 is given with its conserved first and last residue. The D gene is left open where the match is weak. Where a row states a size, it is once, few, many or the class of an expanded clone; other rows omit it.

>TRBJ1-3|NA|NA|14|TRBV4-1
TGCGCCAGCAGCCACTTTGGCTCTGGAAACACCATATATTTT
CASSHFGSGNTIYF
>TRBJ2-7|TRBD2|NA|14|TRBV27
TGTGCCAGCAGTTCGGTGCGGGGGGCTTCAGAGCAGTACTTC
CASSSVRGASEQYF
>TRBJ1-1|NA|NA|14|TRBV5-4
TGTGCCAGCAGCTGGGCCGACAGAAACACTGAAGCTTTCTTT
CASSWADRNTEAFF
>TRBJ2-7|NA|NA|14|TRBV5-4
TGTGCCAGCAGCTTGTTGGCGGATCCCTACGAGCAGTACTTC
CASSLLADPYEQYF
>TRBJ1-3|NA|NA|14|TRBV30
TGTGCCTGGGACCGGAGGACTGCTGGAAACACCATATATTTT
CAWDRRTAGNTIYF
>TRBJ1-3|NA|NA|15|TRBV11-3
TGTGCCAGCAGCTTAGACGGGACAACCGGAAACACCATATATTTT
CASSLDGTTGNTIYF
>TRBJ2-5|NA|NA|14|TRBV6-5
TGTGCCAGCAGATTGGGGGCATTCCAAGAGACCCAGTACTTC
CASRLGAFQETQYF
>TRBJ1-2|NA|NA|14|TRBV15
TGTGCCACCAGCAGAGATCGGGCGGACTATGGCTACACCTTC
CATSRDRADYGYTF
>TRBJ1-1|NA|NA|13|TRBV6-5
TGTGCCAGCAGTTCCCCTCTAGACACTGAAGCTTTCTTT
CASSSPLDTEAFF
>TRBJ2-7|NA|NA|15|TRBV5-4
TGTGCCAGCAGCGTCGCCGGACGGCCTGCCTACGAGCAGTACTTC
CASSVAGRPAYEQYF
>TRBJ1-1|TRBD1|NA|12|TRBV30
TGTGCCTGGAGGCAGGGGACAGAGGGGGCTTTCTTT
CAWRQGTEGAFF
>TRBJ2-3|NA|NA|13|TRBV18
TGTGCCAGTTCCTCGGGGGGCACAGATACGCAGTATTTT
CASSSGGTDTQYF
>TRBJ1-5|NA|NA|15|TRBV5-1
TGCGCCAGCAGCTTGGCGGGTGGAAGCAATCAGCCCCAGCATTTT
CASSLAGGSNQPQHF
>TRBJ2-3|NA|NA|13|TRBV7-2
TGTGCCAGCAGCCCGACTGGTTCAGATACGCAGTATTTT
CASSPTGSDTQYF
>TRBJ2-2|TRBD1|NA|16|TRBV19
TGTGCCAGTACCCTGGGACAGGGATTGATCACCGGGGAGCTGTTTTTT
CASTLGQGLITGELFF
>TRBJ2-7|NA|NA|13|TRBV19
TGTGCCAGTAGTATATGGGGTTCCTACGAGCAGTACTTC
CASSIWGSYEQYF
>TRBJ2-3|TRBD2|NA|15|TRBV9
TGTGCCGGCAGCGTAGACCTCCGGGGGGTAGATACGCAGTATTTT
CAGSVDLRGVDTQYF
>TRBJ1-2|NA|once|14|TRBV2
TGTGCCAGCAGTGGTCAGACGACTAACTATGGCTACACCTTC
CASSGQTTNYGYTF
>TRBJ2-2|NA|NA|16|TRBV5-6
TGTGCCAGCAGCCCGGGACACCGCGCGAACACCGGGGAGCTGTTTTTT
CASSPGHRANTGELFF
>TRBJ2-7|NA|NA|15|TRBV28
TGTGCCAGCCCGACCCCTTGGGACTCATTGAACGAGCAGTACTTC
CASPTPWDSLNEQYF
>TRBJ2-7|TRBD2|NA|13|TRBV5-6
TGTGCCAGCAGCTACGGGAGGTCCTACGAGCAGTACTTC
CASSYGRSYEQYF
>TRBJ2-5|NA|NA|11|TRBV5-4
TGTGCCACCTGGGGCCAAGAGACCCAGTACTTC
CATWGQETQYF
>TRBJ2-1|NA|NA|16|TRBV11-2
TGTGCCAGCAGCTCCGGGACGCTTAGCTCCTACAATGAGCAGTTCTTC
CASSSGTLSSYNEQFF
>TRBJ2-3|TRBD2|NA|16|TRBV30
TGTGCCTGGAGTGTCGGTAGCGGGGGGGAAGCAGATACGCAGTATTTT
CAWSVGSGGEADTQYF
>TRBJ1-1|NA|NA|12|TRBV5-5
TGTGCCAGCAGCTTGCTAGGTACTGAAGCTTTCTTT
CASSLLGTEAFF
>TRBJ1-1|TRBD1|NA|15|TRBV28
TGTGCCAGCAGTTCCCCCAGGGACAGGAACACTGAAGCTTTCTTT
CASSSPRDRNTEAFF
>TRBJ1-2|NA|NA|13|TRBV10-3
TGTGCCATCAGTGAGCCGAACGCCAATGGCTACACCTTC
CAISEPNANGYTF
>TRBJ1-1|TRBD1|NA|13|TRBV7-2
TGTGCCAGCAGCGCGGACAGGGCTAGTGAAGCTTTCTTT
CASSADRASEAFF
>TRBJ1-1|NA|NA|10|TRBV29-1
TGCAGCGTTGTGCGGGTTGAAGCTTTCTTT
CSVVRVEAFF